One sample yielded the 17 T cell receptor beta chains listed below, sequenced in a study of OX40 agonist ivuxolimab in advanced cancers. Assay: immunoSEQ multiplex PCR; the TCRdb copy retains only in-frame clones and omits some. The top ten clones hold 0.85% to 1% of a sample with over 60,000 clones, around 88% of them seen once. The sequenced sample was CD4+ or CD8+ T cells sorted from blood, obtained in a trial of the OX40 agonist ivuxolimab. The receptors stem from an adult with an advanced solid tumor such as melanoma, head and neck, liver or kidney cancer.

The genes are TRBV5-4 and TRBJ2-6, with TRBD2 as a possible D gene (6 bases). V lost 6 bases and J 0 bases, leaving 13 bases between the germline ends. The germline V gene encodes CDR1 SGHNT and CDR2 YYREEE (reference sequence). The CDR3 extends over 16 amino acids. The CDR3 sequence is CASTRGGSSGANVLTF. In DNA, the CDR3 is TGTGCCAGCACCCGAGGAGGGAGCTCTGGGGCCAACGTCCTGACTTTC.

V usage is TRBV7-2 and J usage is TRBJ2-7; 8 positions match TRBD1. V gave up 5 bases and J gave up 3 bases; unmatched junction bases: 6. Germline CDR1 is SGHTA and CDR2 is FQGNSA. CDR3 size: 14 residues. CDR3 sequence (DNA): TGTGCCAGCAGCCCCGGACAGGGAGGCTACGAGCAGTACTTC. Its protein is CASSPGQGGYEQYF.

In DNA form, the CDR3 reads TGTGCCAGCAGTTCCGGGACAGGTGGCACTGAAGCTTTCTTT. Protein: CASSSGTGGTEAFF. The V and J genes are TRBV6-5 and TRBJ1-1; 8 bases match TRBD1. Unmatched junction bases numbered 5, after V lost 4 bases and J lost 4 bases. In germline, CDR1 is MNHEY, CDR2 SVGAGI. CDR3 length equals 14 residues.

The chain uses TRBV4-3 and TRBJ1-6; maybe TRBD1 (5 bases). The CDR3 extends over 15 amino acids. CDR1 and CDR2 from the germline V gene are LGHNA and YSLEER. V lost 4 bases, J lost 7 bases, and 14 bases lay in between. CDR3 amino acids: CASSPELGPNSPLHF. CDR3 DNA sequence: TGCGCCAGCAGCCCAGAGTTGGGGCCCAATTCACCCCTCCACTTT.

V is TRBV29-1 and J is TRBJ2-5; 8 nucleotides agree with TRBD1. The CDR3 spans 12 residues. CDR1 is SQVTM and CDR2 is ANQGSEA in the germline V gene. The junction had 7 bases not matched to a gene; V was cut back by 6 bases and J by 7 bases. The CDR3 nucleotides are TGCAGCGTGGGGACAGGTGAGGGGACCCAGTACTTC. Amino acid sequence: CSVGTGEGTQYF.

This clone was observed a single time. This chain links TRBV6-5 with TRBJ2-3; TRBD2 matches at 10 bases. The CDR3 extends over 15 amino acids. V was pared by 4 bases and J by 3 bases, with 4 bases of the junction left unmatched. Germline V CDR1 and CDR2: MNHEY, SVGAGI. The CDR3 loop is CASSSRTSGTDTQYF. As DNA, the CDR3 is TGTGCCAGCAGTTCCCGGACTAGCGGAACAGATACGCAGTATTTT.

V is TRBV9 and J is TRBJ2-2; D may be TRBD1 (6 bases). Per the germline V gene, CDR1 is SGDLS and CDR2 is YYNGEE. The CDR3 contains 15 residues. Trimming cost V 2 bases and J 3 bases, with 11 bases left between them. CDR3 DNA sequence: TGTGCCAGCAGCGTTGGCAGGGGTTACACCGGGGAGCTGTTTTTT. Its protein is CASSVGRGYTGELFF.

This chain connects TRBV28 to TRBJ1-5, with D unresolved. V dropped 1 base and J dropped 9 bases, with 7 bases sitting between them. Germline V lookup: CDR1 MDHEN, CDR2 SYDVKM. The CDR3 spans 12 residues. The CDR3 DNA reads TGTGCCAGCAGTTTATCCATTGTGCCCCAGCATTTT. Amino acid sequence: CASSLSIVPQHF.

The chain uses TRBV10-3 and TRBJ1-3; D is perhaps TRBD1 (6 bases). This CDR3 is built from 16 residues. Germline V gene data show CDR1 as ENHRY and CDR2 as SYGVKD. The V end lost 3 bases, the J end lost 0 bases, and 12 bases lay between the germline ends. The chain's CDR3 is CAISDGGRASGNTIYF. CDR3 DNA sequence: TGTGCCATCAGTGACGGGGGCAGGGCCTCTGGAAACACCATATATTTT.

This chain connects TRBV5-1 to TRBJ2-3, with TRBD2 as a possible D gene (7 bases). Germline-derived CDR1 and CDR2 are SGHRS and YFSETQ. V lost 4 bases to trimming and J lost 2 bases, with 17 bases between them. This CDR3 is 16 amino acids long. The CDR3: CASSGVEGGITDTQYF. The CDR3 DNA reads TGCGCCAGCAGCGGGGTAGAGGGGGGGATCACAGATACGCAGTATTTT.

This chain connects TRBV28 to TRBJ2-7; 12 positions agree with TRBD2. Trimming at V came to 3 bases and at J to 1 base, leaving 7 bases not matched to a gene. The CDR3 covers 17 residues. Germline CDR1 is MDHEN and CDR2 is SYDVKM. The CDR3 loop is CASSLNVGLAGSYEQYF. Here the CDR3 DNA reads TGTGCCAGCAGTTTGAATGTAGGACTAGCGGGATCCTACGAGCAGTACTTC.

As for this clone: At one end, the junction sequence differs from germline, possibly due to a read error. The chain uses TRBV5-4 and TRBJ2-1, with D perhaps matching TRBD1 or TRBD2 (7 bases each). The CDR3 length is 15 residues. In germline, CDR1 is SGHNT, CDR2 YYREEE (reference sequence). The CDR3 region is CASILGPQGGDEQFF. In DNA, the CDR3 is TGTGCCAGCATCTTGGGTCCGCAGGGGGGGGATGAGCAGTTCTTC. The full variable domain, its missing parts supplied by reference TRBV5-4 and TRBJ2-1, is ETGVTQSPTHLIKTRGQQVTLRCSSQSGHNTVSWYQQALGQGPQFIFQYYREEENGRGNFPPRFSGLQFPNYSSELNVNALELDDSALYLCASILGPQGGDEQFFGPGTRLTVL.

The V and J genes are TRBV5-1 and TRBJ2-3; the match to TRBD2 covers 11 bases. This CDR3 spans 18 amino acids. CDR1 is SGHRS and CDR2 is YFSETQ in the germline V gene. The J segment lost 0 bases and the V segment lost 4 bases, leaving 10 bases of the junction unmatched. CDR3 sequence: CASSLVASGGFSTDTQYF. The CDR3 bases are TGCGCCAGCAGCCTGGTGGCTAGCGGGGGGTTTAGCACAGATACGCAGTATTTT.

The rearrangement links TRBV6-5 to TRBJ1-1; the D gene is possibly TRBD1 (6 bases). Germline lookup yields CDR1 MNHEY and CDR2 SVGAGI. The CDR3 contains 13 residues. Trimming took 6 bases from V and 10 from J, leaving 18 bases between them. The CDR3 region is CASSLLSGGAAFF. For the CDR3, the DNA is TGTGCCAGCAGCCTCTTGTCGGGGGGCGCAGCTTTCTTT.

The V gene is TRBV29-1, the J gene TRBJ2-7, with no clear D. CDR3 size: 12 residues. V lost 4 bases to trimming and J lost 2 bases, with 9 bases between them. CDR1 is SQVTM, CDR2 ANQGSEA, per germline. CDR3 in DNA: TGCAGCGTTGGACCAGGAACCTACGAGCAGTACTTC. This sequence encodes CSVGPGTYEQYF.

There are a few counts of this clone. V is TRBV28 and J is TRBJ1-3; TRBD1 aligns across 7 bases. CDR1 is MDHEN, CDR2 SYDVKM, per germline. The CDR3 runs to 13 residues. The V segment lost 2 bases and the J segment 6 bases; nucleotides outside the gene matches: 1. CDR3 bases: TGTGCCAGCAGTTTACAGGGGGTAAACACCATATATTTT. Translating it yields CASSLQGVNTIYF.

The V and J genes are TRBV4-1 and TRBJ1-4; weak D call: TRBD1 (5 bases). This CDR3 comprises 14 residues. Germline CDR1 reads MGHRA; CDR2 reads YSYEKL. Trimming stripped 3 bases from V and 8 bases from J, with 13 bases between. CDR3 nucleotides: TGCGCCAGCAGCCAGATGGGGGACTTAGAAAAACTGTTTTTT. Encoded protein: CASSQMGDLEKLFF.